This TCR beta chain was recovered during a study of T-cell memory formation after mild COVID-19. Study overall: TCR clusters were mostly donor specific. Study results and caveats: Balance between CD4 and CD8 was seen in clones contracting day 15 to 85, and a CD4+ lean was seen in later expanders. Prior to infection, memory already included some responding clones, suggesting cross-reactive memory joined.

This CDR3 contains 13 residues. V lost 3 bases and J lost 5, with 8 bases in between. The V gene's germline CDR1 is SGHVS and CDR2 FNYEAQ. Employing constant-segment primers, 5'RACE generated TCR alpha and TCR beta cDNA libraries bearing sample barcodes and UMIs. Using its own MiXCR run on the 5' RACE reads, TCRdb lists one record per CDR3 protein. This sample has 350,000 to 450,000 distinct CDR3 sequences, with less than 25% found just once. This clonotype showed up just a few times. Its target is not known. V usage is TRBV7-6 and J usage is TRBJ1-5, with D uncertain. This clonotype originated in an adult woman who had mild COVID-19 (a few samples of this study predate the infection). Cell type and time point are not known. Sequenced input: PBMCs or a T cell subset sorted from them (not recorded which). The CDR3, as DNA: TGTGCCAGCAGCTTTGAGGCATATCAGCCCCAGCATTTT. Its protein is CASSFEAYQPQHF.